This T cell receptor (beta chain) was obtained from a study of shared clonotypes between healthy human individuals. Study at large: Each donor's CD8 memory used one plate, CD8 naive two, each CD4 subset three.

In the case of this clone: Its antigen is still unknown.

Profiled with immunoSEQ multiplex PCR; TCRdb holds only in-frame clones, not every one. The table records under 600,000 clones, around 97% of them present only once. Study-wide findings and caveats: A reduction in generation probabilities was seen for non-shared clonotypes relative to those shared by all four donors.

CDR1 MGHRA and CDR2 YSYEKL come from the germline V gene. The V end lost 4 bases, the J end lost 4 bases, and 10 bases lay between the germline ends. The CDR3 contains 13 residues. Sequenced material: naive CD4+ T cells sorted from blood. Subset here: CD45RA+ positively selected. The rearrangement uses TRBV4-1 and TRBJ2-5, with D uncertain. This TCR was sampled from a woman aged 25 to 39 in good health. CDR3 DNA sequence: TGCGCCAGCAGCCGCAACATAGCAGAGACCCAGTACTTC. Amino acid sequence: CASSRNIAETQYF.